Given below is one T cell receptor beta chain in context. Its matching antigen is unknown. This sample was included in a study of cytomegalovirus exposure and HLA in healthy donors. General study results and limits: Among TCR beta chains, those listed as cytomegalovirus-associated numbered approximately 150. In a later analysis, productive TCRs from donors in an Asian-associated ancestry cluster reportedly carried fewer N-insertions than the cohort mean.

The PCR employed 60 Vbeta primers together with 13 Jbeta primers. Repertoires were generated with immunoSEQ multiplex PCR, while TCRdb's copy carries only in-frame clones and drops some. In the table there are under 200,000 clones, 65% to 90% of which are singletons. Every donor was a healthy person donating bone marrow. Input material: PBMCs. The sequence derives from a human donor in good health.

This CDR3 is CASSKRGQGYVYGYTF. The CDR3 region has the DNA TGCGCCAGCAGCAAGCGGGGACAGGGCTATGTCTATGGCTACACCTTC. The chain has TRBV4-3 and TRBJ1-2; 9 bases are shared with TRBD1. Germline V gene data show CDR1 as LGHNA and CDR2 as YSLEER. The J segment lost 4 bases and the V segment lost 5 bases, leaving 11 bases of the junction unmatched. This CDR3 comprises 16 residues.